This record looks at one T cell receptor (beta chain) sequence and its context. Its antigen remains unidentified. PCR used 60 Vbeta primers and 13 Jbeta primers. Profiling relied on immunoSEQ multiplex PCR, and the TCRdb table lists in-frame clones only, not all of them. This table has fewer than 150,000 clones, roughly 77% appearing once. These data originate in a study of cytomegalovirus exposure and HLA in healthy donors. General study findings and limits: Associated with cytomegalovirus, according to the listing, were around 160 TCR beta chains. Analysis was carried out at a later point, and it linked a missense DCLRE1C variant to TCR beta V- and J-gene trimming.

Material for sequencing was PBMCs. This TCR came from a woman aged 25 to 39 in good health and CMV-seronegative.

CDR3 sequence reads: CATRTGSGNTIYF. CDR3 nucleotides: TGTGCCACCCGAACGGGTTCTGGAAACACCATATATTTT. This sequence joins TRBV6-1 and TRBJ1-3; no firm D call. The ends were cut back, 10 bases at V and 1 base at J, with 11 bases in the middle. The germline gives CDR1 MNHNS, CDR2 SASEGT. The CDR3 is made up of 13 amino acids.